The sequence of this TCR beta chain was determined in a study of blood T cell repertoires in COVID-19. Overall study: Samples of COVID-19 (acute and convalescent) were obtained from the United States, Italy and Spain. The analysed material was cDNA or gDNA that came from T cells, B-cell-depleted T cells, or PBMCs.

The table came from immunoSEQ multiplex PCR; TCRdb's copy has only in-frame clones and leaves some out. The data contain about 88,000 clones, about 88% of them singletons. Germline CDR1 reads LGHNT; CDR2 reads FRNRAP. The CDR3 loop spans 14 amino acids. V was trimmed by 0 bases and J by 10 bases, leaving 10 bases between them. J is TRBJ1-6 and V is TRBV12-5; unclear D gene. The clonotype originates from a woman aged 80 or over with acute or convalescent COVID-19. Sequenced: peripheral blood. The CDR3 nucleotides are TGTGCTAGTGGTTTGGTGGGAGGGCCCTCACCCCTCCACTTT. It specifies CASGLVGGPSPLHF.